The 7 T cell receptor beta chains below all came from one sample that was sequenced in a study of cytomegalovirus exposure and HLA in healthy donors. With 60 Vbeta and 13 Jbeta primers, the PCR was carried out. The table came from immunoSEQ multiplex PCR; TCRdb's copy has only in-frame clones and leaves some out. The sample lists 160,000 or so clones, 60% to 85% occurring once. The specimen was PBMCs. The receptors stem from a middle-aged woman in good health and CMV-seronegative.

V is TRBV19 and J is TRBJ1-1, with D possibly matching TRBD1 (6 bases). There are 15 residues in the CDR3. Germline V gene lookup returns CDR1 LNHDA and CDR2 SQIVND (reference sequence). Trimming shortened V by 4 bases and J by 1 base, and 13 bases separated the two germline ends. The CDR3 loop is CASSNPRGGNTEAFF. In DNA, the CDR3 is TGTGCCAGTAGTAACCCCAGGGGTGGGAACACTGAAGCTTTCTTT.

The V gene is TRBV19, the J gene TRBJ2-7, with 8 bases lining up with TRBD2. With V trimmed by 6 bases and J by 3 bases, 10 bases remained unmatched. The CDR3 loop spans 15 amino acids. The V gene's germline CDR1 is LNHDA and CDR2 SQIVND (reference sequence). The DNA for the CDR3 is TGTGCCAGTAGGCACGAACGGGGGGGAAACTACGAGCAGTACTTC. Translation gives CASRHERGGNYEQYF.

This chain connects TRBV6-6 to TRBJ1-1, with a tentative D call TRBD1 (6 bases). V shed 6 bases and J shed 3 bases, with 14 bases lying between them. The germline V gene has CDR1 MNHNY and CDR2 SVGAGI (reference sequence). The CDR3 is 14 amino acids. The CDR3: CASRRDRRDTEAFF. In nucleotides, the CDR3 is TGTGCCAGCAGACGCGACAGGAGAGACACTGAAGCTTTCTTT.

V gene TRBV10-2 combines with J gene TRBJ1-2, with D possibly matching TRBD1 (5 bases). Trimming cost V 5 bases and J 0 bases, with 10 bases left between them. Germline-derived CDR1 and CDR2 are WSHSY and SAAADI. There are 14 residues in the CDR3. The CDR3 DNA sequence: TGCGCCAGCAGTAAGACAGCCTCTAACTATGGCTACACCTTC. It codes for CASSKTASNYGYTF.

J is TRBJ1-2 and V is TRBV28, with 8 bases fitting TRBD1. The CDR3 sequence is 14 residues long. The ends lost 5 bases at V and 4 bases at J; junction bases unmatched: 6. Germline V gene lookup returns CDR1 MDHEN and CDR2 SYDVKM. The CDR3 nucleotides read TGTGCCAGCAGTCCAGGGGGCGGTGGCTATGGCTACACCTTC. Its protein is CASSPGGGGYGYTF.

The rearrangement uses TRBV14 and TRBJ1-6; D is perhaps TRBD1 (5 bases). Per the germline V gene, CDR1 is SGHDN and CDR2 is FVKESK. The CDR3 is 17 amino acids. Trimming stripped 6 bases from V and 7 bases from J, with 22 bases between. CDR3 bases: TGTGCCAGCAGTCAAACAGGATTCCGCGGCCAAAATTCACCCCTCCACTTT. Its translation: CASSQTGFRGQNSPLHF.

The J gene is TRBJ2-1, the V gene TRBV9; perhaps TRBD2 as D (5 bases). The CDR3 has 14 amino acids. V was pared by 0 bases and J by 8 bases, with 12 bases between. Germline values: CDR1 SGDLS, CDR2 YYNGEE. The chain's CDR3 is CASSVAGSYDEQFF. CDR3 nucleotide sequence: TGTGCCAGCAGCGTAGCGGGGTCTTATGATGAGCAGTTCTTC.